Below, 3 T cell receptor beta chains from the same sample are listed, as sequenced in a study of cytomegalovirus exposure and HLA in healthy donors (dated by TCRdb to the late 2010s). Libraries came from the immunoSEQ multiplex PCR assay. The clones in this table, taken by TCRdb from immuneACCESS, are in-frame only. Not every clone is retained; where verified, under half of the shortfall comes from an unresolved V gene, and the cause of the rest is unknown. The sample contains approximately 120,000 clones, around 94% of them found a single time. 1% to 1.5% of the sample is held by the ten biggest clonotypes. The sequenced sample consisted of PBMCs. These receptors were obtained from a woman aged 18-29 years in good health and CMV-seronegative.

The chain combines TRBV4-1 with TRBJ2-3, with no clear D. The CDR3 is 17 residues long. Germline lookup yields CDR1 MGHRA and CDR2 YSYEKL. V lost 0 bases and J lost 0, with 13 bases in between. Written as DNA, the CDR3 is TGCGCCAGCAGCCAAGAGCCGTTTGAGCTAAGCACAGATACGCAGTATTTT. It encodes CASSQEPFELSTDTQYF.

V is TRBV1 and J is TRBJ1-2; whether TRBD1, the table's D call, matches the DNA was not checked. TRBV1 is a pseudogene locus. This CDR3 spans 13 amino acids. The CDR3 DNA reads TGCACCAGCAGCCATACAGGGGGCGATGGCTACACCTTC. Encoded protein: CTSSHTGGDGYTF.

The CDR3 spells CATSARLNTEAFF. CDR3 DNA: TGTGCCACCAGCGCGCGACTTAACACTGAAGCTTTCTTT. The chain carries TRBV15 and TRBJ1-1; no clear D gene. Trimming pared 5 bases from V and 2 bases from J, leaving 9 bases between. The CDR3 has 13 amino acids. CDR1 is LNHNV and CDR2 is YYDKDF in the germline V gene (reference sequence).